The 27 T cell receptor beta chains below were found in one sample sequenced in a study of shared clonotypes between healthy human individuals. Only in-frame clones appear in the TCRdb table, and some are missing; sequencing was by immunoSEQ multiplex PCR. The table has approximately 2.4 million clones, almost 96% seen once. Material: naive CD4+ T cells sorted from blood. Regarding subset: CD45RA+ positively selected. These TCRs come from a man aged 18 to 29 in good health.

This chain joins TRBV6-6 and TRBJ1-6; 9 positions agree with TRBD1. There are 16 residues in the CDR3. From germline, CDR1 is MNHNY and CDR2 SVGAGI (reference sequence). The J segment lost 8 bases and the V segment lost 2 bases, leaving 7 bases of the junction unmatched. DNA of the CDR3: TGTGCCAGCAGTTACCCCGGGACAGGGCAGGATTCACCCCTCCACTTT. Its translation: CASSYPGTGQDSPLHF.

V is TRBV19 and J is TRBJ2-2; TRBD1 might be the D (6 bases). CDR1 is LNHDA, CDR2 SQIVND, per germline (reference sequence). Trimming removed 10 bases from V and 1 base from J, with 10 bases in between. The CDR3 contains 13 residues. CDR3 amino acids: CATRTENTGELFF. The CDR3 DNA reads TGTGCCACCCGGACAGAGAACACCGGGGAGCTGTTTTTT.

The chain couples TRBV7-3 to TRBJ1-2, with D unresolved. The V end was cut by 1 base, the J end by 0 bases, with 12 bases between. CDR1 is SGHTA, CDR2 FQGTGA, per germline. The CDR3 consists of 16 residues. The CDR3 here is CASSLKEAATNYGYTF. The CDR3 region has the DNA TGTGCCAGCAGCTTAAAGGAGGCGGCAACTAACTATGGCTACACCTTC.

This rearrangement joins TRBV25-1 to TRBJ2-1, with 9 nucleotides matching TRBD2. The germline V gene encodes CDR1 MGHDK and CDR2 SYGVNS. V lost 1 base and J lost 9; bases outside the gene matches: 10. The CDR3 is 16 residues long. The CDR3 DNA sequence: TGTGCCAGCAGTGAATCCGGGACTAGCATTCTTAGTGAGCAGTTCTTC. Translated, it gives CASSESGTSILSEQFF.

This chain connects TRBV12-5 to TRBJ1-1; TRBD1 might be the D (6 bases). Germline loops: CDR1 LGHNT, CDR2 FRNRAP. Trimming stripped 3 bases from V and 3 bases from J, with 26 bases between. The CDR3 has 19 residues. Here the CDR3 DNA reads TGTGCTAGTGGTTTAACCCCAAAAGAACGGGAGGGGGTTGACACTGAAGCTTTCTTT. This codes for CASGLTPKEREGVDTEAFF.

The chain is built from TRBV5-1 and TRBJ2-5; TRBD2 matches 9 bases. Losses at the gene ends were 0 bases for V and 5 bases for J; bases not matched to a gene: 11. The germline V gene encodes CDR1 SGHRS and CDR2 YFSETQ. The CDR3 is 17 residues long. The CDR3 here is CASSLVLAGLGSETQYF. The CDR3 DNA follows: TGCGCCAGCAGCTTGGTTCTAGCGGGATTAGGTAGCGAGACCCAGTACTTC.

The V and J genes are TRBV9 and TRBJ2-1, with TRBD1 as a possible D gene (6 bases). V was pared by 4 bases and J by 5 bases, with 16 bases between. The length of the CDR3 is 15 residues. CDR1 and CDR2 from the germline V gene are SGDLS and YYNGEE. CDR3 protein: CASSPLGQGNNEQFF. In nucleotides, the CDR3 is TGTGCCAGCAGCCCCCTGGGGCAGGGGAACAATGAGCAGTTCTTC. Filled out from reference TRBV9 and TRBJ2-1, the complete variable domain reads DSGVTQTPKHLITATGQRVTLRCSPRSGDLSVYWYQQSLDQGLQFLIQYYNGEERAKGNILERFSAQQFPDLHSELNLSSLELGDSALYFCASSPLGQGNNEQFFGPGTRLTVL.

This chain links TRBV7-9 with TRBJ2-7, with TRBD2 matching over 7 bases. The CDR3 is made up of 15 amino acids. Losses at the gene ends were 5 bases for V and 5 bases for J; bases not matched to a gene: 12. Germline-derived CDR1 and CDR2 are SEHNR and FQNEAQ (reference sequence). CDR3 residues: CASSPPGGSGDEQYF. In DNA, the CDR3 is TGTGCCAGCAGCCCTCCCGGCGGGAGCGGGGACGAGCAGTACTTC.

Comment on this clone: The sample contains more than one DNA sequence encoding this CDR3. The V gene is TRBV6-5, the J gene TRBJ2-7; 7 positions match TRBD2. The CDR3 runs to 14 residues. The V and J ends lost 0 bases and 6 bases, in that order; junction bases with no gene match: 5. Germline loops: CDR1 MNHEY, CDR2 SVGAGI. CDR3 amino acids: CASSYSGGRGEQYF. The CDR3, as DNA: TGTGCCAGCAGTTACTCAGGAGGGAGGGGCGAGCAGTACTTC.

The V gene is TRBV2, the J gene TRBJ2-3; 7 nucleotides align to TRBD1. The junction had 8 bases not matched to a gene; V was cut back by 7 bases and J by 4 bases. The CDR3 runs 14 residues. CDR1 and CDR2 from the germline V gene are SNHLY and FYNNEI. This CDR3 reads CASKTGVGADTQYF. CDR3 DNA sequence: TGTGCCAGCAAAACAGGGGTAGGGGCAGATACGCAGTATTTT.

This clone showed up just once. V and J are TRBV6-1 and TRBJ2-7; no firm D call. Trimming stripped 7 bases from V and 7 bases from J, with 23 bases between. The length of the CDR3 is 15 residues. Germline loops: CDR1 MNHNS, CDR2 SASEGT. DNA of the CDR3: TGTGCCAGCATCCGATCGCCCGAGATTTCCTGGGAGCAGTACTTC. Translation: CASIRSPEISWEQYF.

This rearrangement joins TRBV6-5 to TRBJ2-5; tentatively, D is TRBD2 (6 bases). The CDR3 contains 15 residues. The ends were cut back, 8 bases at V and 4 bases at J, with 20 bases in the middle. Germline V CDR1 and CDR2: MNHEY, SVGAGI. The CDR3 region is CASAPLGGAGETQYF. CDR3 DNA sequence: TGTGCCAGCGCCCCCTTGGGGGGAGCGGGAGAGACCCAGTACTTC.

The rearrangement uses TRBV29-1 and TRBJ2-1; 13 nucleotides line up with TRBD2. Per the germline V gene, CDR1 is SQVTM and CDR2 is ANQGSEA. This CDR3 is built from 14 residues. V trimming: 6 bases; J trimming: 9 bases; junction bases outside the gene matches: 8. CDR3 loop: CSVATSGGFGEQFF. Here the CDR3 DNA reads TGCAGCGTCGCGACTAGCGGGGGGTTCGGTGAGCAGTTCTTC.

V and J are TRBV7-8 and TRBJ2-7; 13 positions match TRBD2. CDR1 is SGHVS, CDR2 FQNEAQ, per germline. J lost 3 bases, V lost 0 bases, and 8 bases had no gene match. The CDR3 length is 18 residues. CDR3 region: CASSLAYGTSGRDYEQYF. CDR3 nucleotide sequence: TGTGCCAGCAGCTTAGCGTACGGAACTAGCGGGAGGGACTACGAGCAGTACTTC.

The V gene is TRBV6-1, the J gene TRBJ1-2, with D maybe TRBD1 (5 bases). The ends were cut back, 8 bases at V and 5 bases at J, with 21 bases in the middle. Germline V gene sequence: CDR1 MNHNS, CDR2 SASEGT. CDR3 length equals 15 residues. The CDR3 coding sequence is TGTGCCAGCCACCCCGGGACGGCTCGGAGGTATGGCTACACCTTC. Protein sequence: CASHPGTARRYGYTF.

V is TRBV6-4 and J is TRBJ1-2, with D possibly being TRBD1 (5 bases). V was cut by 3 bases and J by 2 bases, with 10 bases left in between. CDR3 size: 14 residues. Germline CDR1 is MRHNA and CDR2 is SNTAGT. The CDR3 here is CASSDSAGNYGYTF. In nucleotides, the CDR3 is TGTGCCAGCAGTGATTCGGCAGGGAACTATGGCTACACCTTC.

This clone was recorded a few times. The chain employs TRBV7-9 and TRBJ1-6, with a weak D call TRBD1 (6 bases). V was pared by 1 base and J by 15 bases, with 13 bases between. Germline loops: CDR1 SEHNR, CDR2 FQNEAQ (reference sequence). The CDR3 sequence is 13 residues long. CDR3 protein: CASSLGSGALLHF. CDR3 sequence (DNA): TGTGCCAGCAGCTTAGGATCAGGGGCCCTCCTCCACTTT.

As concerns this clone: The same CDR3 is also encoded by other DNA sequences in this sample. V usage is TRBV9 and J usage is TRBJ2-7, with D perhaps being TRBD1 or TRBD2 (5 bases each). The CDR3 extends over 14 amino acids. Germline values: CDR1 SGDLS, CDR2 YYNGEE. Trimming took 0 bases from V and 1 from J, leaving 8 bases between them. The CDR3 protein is CASSVDGTSYEQYF. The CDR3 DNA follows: TGTGCCAGCAGCGTAGATGGGACGTCCTACGAGCAGTACTTC.

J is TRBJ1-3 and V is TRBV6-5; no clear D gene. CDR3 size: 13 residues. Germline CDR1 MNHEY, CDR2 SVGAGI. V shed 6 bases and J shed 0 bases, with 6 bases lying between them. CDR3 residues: CASRLVSGNTIYF. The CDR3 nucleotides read TGTGCCAGCAGGCTAGTCTCTGGAAACACCATATATTTT.

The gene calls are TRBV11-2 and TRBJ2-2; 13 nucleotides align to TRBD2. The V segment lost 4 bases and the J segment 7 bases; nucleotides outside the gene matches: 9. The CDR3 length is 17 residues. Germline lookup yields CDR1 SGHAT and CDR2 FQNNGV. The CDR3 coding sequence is TGTGCCAGCAGCTCCCCGACTAGCGGGAGGATCGTCGGGGAGCTGTTTTTT. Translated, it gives CASSSPTSGRIVGELFF.

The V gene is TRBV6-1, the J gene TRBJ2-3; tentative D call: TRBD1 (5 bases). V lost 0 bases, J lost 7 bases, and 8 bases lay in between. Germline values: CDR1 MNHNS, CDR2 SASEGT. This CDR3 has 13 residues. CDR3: CASSEAGAHTQYF. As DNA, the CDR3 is TGTGCCAGCAGTGAAGCAGGGGCGCATACGCAGTATTTT.

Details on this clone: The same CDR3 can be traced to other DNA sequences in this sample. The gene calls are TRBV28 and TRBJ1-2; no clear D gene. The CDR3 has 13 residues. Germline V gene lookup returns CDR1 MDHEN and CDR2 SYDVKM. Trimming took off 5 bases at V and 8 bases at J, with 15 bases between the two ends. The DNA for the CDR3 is TGTGCCAGCAGTCTATCGGGTGGCAGAGGCTACACCTTC. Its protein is CASSLSGGRGYTF.

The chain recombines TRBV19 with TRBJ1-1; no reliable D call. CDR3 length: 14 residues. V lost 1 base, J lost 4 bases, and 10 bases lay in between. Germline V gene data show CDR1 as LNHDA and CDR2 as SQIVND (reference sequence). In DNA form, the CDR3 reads TGTGCCAGTAGTATAGGCCGGGGAGTCACTGAAGCTTTCTTT. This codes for CASSIGRGVTEAFF.

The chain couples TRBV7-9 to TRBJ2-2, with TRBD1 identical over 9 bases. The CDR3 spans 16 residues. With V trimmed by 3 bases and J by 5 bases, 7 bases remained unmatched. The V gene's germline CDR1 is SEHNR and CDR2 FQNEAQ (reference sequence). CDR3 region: CASSFAVGTGTGELFF. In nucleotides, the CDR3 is TGTGCCAGCAGCTTCGCTGTAGGGACAGGGACCGGGGAGCTGTTTTTT. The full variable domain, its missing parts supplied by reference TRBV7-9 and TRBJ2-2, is DTGVSQNPRHKITKRGQNVTFRCDPISEHNRLYWYRQTLGQGPEFLTYFQNEAQLEKSRLLSDRFSAERPKGSFSTLEIQRTEQGDSAMYLCASSFAVGTGTGELFFGEGSRLTVL.

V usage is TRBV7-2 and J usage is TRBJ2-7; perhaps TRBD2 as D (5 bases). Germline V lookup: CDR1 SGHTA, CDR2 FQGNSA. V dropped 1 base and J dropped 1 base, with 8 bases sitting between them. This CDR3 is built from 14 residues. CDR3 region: CASSLEADSYEQYF. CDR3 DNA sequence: TGTGCCAGCAGCTTAGAAGCGGATTCCTACGAGCAGTACTTC.

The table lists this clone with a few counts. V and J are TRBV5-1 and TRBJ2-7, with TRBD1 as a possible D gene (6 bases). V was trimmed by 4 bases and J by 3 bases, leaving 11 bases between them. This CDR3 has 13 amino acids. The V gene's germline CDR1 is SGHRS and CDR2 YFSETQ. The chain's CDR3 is CASSTGQYYEQYF. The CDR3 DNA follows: TGCGCCAGCAGCACCGGACAGTACTACGAGCAGTACTTC. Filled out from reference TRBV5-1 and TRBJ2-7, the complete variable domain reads KAGVTQTPRYLIKTRGQQVTLSCSPISGHRSVSWYQQTPGQGLQFLFEYFSETQRNKGNFPGRFSGRQFSNSRSEMNVSTLELGDSALYLCASSTGQYYEQYFGPGTRLTVT.

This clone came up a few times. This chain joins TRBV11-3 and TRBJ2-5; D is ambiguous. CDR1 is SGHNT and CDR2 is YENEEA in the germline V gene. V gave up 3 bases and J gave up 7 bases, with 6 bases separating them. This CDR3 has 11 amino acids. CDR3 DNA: TGTGCCAGCAGCTTGTGGGTGACCCAGTACTTC. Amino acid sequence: CASSLWVTQYF.